Sequencing of this T cell receptor beta chain was carried out in a study of shared T cell receptors in the human thymus. Germline lookup yields CDR1 SGHDN and CDR2 FVKESK. Deletions cut 0 bases from V and 8 bases from J, with 19 bases between. This CDR3 is built from 17 residues. Libraries were prepared by immunoSEQ multiplex PCR; TCRdb keeps only in-frame clonotypes and omits some of them. The table includes around 730,000 clones, 70% to 90% detected once. These data were likewise used in another study, on human thymus T cells. This second report adds: Surgeons resected thymus tissue during corrective heart surgery. V and J gene usage appeared biased in thymic and blood repertoires.

Material: thymocytes. The J gene is TRBJ1-4, the V gene TRBV14, with D perhaps TRBD1 (6 bases). The origin of this receptor is a girl less than two years old with a congenital heart defect. CDR3 protein: CASSQDGLGGPREKLFF. As DNA, the CDR3 is TGTGCCAGCAGCCAAGATGGGTTGGGGGGGCCTCGCGAAAAACTGTTTTTT. Full variable domain (outside the CDR3, taken from reference TRBV14 and TRBJ1-4): EAGVTQFPSHSVIEKGQTVTLRCDPISGHDNLYWYRRVMGKEIKFLLHFVKESKQDESGMPNNRFLAERTGGTYSTLKVQPAELEDSGVYFCASSQDGLGGPREKLFFGSGTQLSVL.